The 28 T cell receptor beta chains listed next were all sequenced from one sample in a study of blood T cell repertoires in COVID-19. Sequenced by immunoSEQ multiplex PCR; TCRdb stores in-frame clones only, minus some. Of over 250,000 clones listed, 75% to 90% were seen once; the top ten hold 13%. The sample was peripheral blood. These receptors came from a woman in her 70s with COVID-19, enrolled during active disease.

The rearrangement uses TRBV7-8 and TRBJ2-5; D may be TRBD1 (5 bases). V was trimmed by 4 bases and J by 1 base, leaving 13 bases between them. Germline V lookup: CDR1 SGHVS, CDR2 FQNEAQ. The CDR3 consists of 15 residues. The CDR3 spells CASSSRPQVQETQYF. The CDR3 DNA is TGTGCCAGCAGCTCCCGCCCACAGGTCCAAGAGACCCAGTACTTC.

Comments on this clone: Other DNA sequences in this sample translate to the same CDR3. V usage is TRBV7-2 and J usage is TRBJ2-5, with 12 bases identical to TRBD2. The CDR3 is 15 amino acids. With 4 bases clipped from V and 5 bases from J, the junction kept 5 bases outside the gene matches. Germline lookup yields CDR1 SGHTA and CDR2 FQGNSA. The CDR3 here is CASSSSGGAWETQYF. The CDR3 bases are TGTGCCAGCAGCTCTAGCGGGGGGGCCTGGGAGACCCAGTACTTC.

The chain joins TRBV4-1 to TRBJ2-1; a weak D match, TRBD2 (5 bases). V was clipped by 0 bases and J by 9 bases, with 15 bases between them. This CDR3 contains 15 residues. Germline V gene lookup returns CDR1 MGHRA and CDR2 YSYEKL. The CDR3 reads CASSQDSGLLSEQFF. In DNA, the CDR3 is TGCGCCAGCAGCCAAGATTCCGGACTCCTCAGTGAGCAGTTCTTC.

The table lists this clone with a few counts. The chain uses TRBV29-1 and TRBJ2-5; tentative D call: TRBD2 (5 bases). The germline CDR1 and CDR2 sequences are SQVTM and ANQGSEA. The CDR3 covers 14 residues. The V gene lost 7 bases and the J gene lost 2 bases, with 17 bases spanning the gap. CDR3 in DNA: TGCAGCGCCACGAGTAGCTGGGAGCAAGAGACCCAGTACTTC. Translation: CSATSSWEQETQYF.

V and J are TRBV5-1 and TRBJ2-7; 11 nucleotides agree with TRBD1. The CDR3 spans 14 residues. Germline-derived CDR1 and CDR2 are SGHRS and YFSETQ. With 4 bases clipped from V and 2 bases from J, the junction kept 2 bases outside the gene matches. The CDR3 DNA is TGCGCCAGCAGCGCGGGACAGGGGGCCTACGAGCAGTACTTC. Translating gives CASSAGQGAYEQYF.

This clone showed up many times. The chain is built from TRBV4-3 and TRBJ1-1; D call uncertain. Germline V gene sequence: CDR1 LGHNA, CDR2 YSLEER. The CDR3 covers 15 residues. Trimming took off 1 base at V and 4 bases at J, with 13 bases between the two ends. This CDR3 reads CASSQGADSGTEAFF. DNA for the CDR3: TGCGCCAGCAGCCAAGGGGCAGATAGCGGCACTGAAGCTTTCTTT.

CDR3 protein: CASSPGQGDEFF. CDR3 nucleotide sequence: TGTGCCAGCAGCCCGGGACAGGGAGATGAGTTCTTC. The genes are TRBV3-1 (or the pseudogene TRBV3-2) and TRBJ2-1; TRBD1 matches 9 bases. Looked up from germline, CDR1 is LGHDT and CDR2 is YNNKEL (reference sequence). There are 12 residues in the CDR3. The V segment lost 4 bases and the J segment 14 bases; nucleotides outside the gene matches: 6.

This sequence joins TRBV30 and TRBJ2-3, with a tentative D call TRBD2 (5 bases). CDR3 length: 16 residues. Germline CDR1 GTSNPN, CDR2 SVGIG (reference sequence). The germline V and J ends were trimmed by 0 bases and 0 bases, with 13 bases remaining between them. The CDR3, as DNA: TGTGCCTGGAGTGTCGGCGAGGGCCCTAGCACAGATACGCAGTATTTT. Protein sequence: CAWSVGEGPSTDTQYF.

CDR3 loop: CAWRSGRGSYNEQFF. As DNA, the CDR3 is TGTGCCTGGCGCAGCGGGAGGGGCTCCTACAATGAGCAGTTCTTC. V and J are TRBV30 and TRBJ2-1, with 10 bases lining up with TRBD2. This CDR3 is 15 amino acids long. Germline V gene sequence: CDR1 GTSNPN, CDR2 SVGIG (reference sequence). V trimming: 5 bases; J trimming: 0 bases; junction bases outside the gene matches: 4.

J is TRBJ2-2 and V is TRBV5-1, with TRBD1 matching 8 bases. Trimming cost V 2 bases and J 6 bases; bases outside gene matches: 9. CDR1 and CDR2 (germline): SGHRS, YFSETQ. CDR3 length: 16 amino acids. CDR3 loop: CASSFSTGGGSGELFF. The CDR3 bases are TGCGCCAGCAGCTTCTCCACAGGGGGAGGCTCCGGGGAGCTGTTTTTT.

The J gene is TRBJ1-2, the V gene TRBV29-1; D is unclear. Germline V gives CDR1 SQVTM, CDR2 ANQGSEA. This CDR3 is 11 amino acids long. With 8 bases removed from V and 0 bases from J, the gap between germline ends came to 7 bases. CDR3: CSTTANYGYTF. The DNA for the CDR3 is TGCAGCACAACAGCTAACTATGGCTACACCTTC.

The rearrangement links TRBV19 to TRBJ2-7; D gene unclear. V was pared by 3 bases and J by 2 bases, with 8 bases between. Germline V gives CDR1 LNHDA, CDR2 SQIVND (reference sequence). CDR3 size: 13 residues. The CDR3 protein is CASSIADTYEQYF. For the CDR3, the DNA is TGTGCCAGTAGTATTGCAGATACCTACGAGCAGTACTTC.

This chain joins TRBV30 and TRBJ1-2; 7 bases fit TRBD1. The CDR3 runs to 12 residues. J gave up 7 bases and V 0 bases, and 2 bases lay outside the gene matches. The germline CDR1 and CDR2 sequences are GTSNPN and SVGIG (reference sequence). The CDR3 nucleotides read TGTGCCTGGAGTGTTCCAGGGGGTGGCTACACCTTC. It translates to CAWSVPGGGYTF.

The table lists this clone with a few counts. V and J are TRBV5-5 and TRBJ2-5; 10 nucleotides agree with TRBD2. V was pared by 4 bases and J by 4 bases, with 7 bases of the junction left unmatched. The CDR3 length is 15 residues. CDR1 and CDR2 from the germline V gene are SGHKS and YYEKEE (reference sequence). The CDR3 loop reads CASSPPSGGRETQYF. CDR3 coding DNA: TGTGCCAGCAGCCCCCCTAGCGGGGGAAGAGAGACCCAGTACTTC.

The chain couples TRBV2 to TRBJ2-7; TRBD1 is a possible D gene (5 bases). Germline CDR1 is SNHLY and CDR2 is FYNNEI. The V and J ends lost 8 bases and 0 bases respectively, with 8 bases between them. This CDR3 region has 12 residues. The CDR3 sequence is CASGQSSYEQYF. The CDR3 DNA reads TGTGCCAGCGGACAAAGCTCCTACGAGCAGTACTTC.

The chain employs TRBV21-1 and TRBJ2-3; the table's D call, TRBD2, was not checked against the DNA. TRBV21-1 is tagged as a pseudogene. This CDR3 is built from 18 residues. CDR3 nucleotides: TGTGCCAGCAGCAAAAGAGGACTACTTCCGGCGGCCCCAGGTACGCAGTATTTT. Translated: CASSKRGLLPAAPGTQYF.

This chain uses TRBV9 with TRBJ1-4, with 9 bases that match TRBD1. With 4 bases clipped from V and 6 bases from J, the junction kept 7 bases outside the gene matches. There are 15 residues in the CDR3. The germline V gene has CDR1 SGDLS and CDR2 YYNGEE. CDR3 sequence: CASSPRDREYEKLFF. The CDR3, as DNA: TGTGCCAGCAGCCCCCGGGACAGGGAATATGAAAAACTGTTTTTT.

CDR3 protein: CATSKGIVWDRVVNEQFF. The CDR3 DNA sequence: TGTGCCACCAGCAAAGGAATAGTGTGGGACAGGGTCGTCAATGAGCAGTTCTTC. V is TRBV15 and J is TRBJ2-1; 9 nucleotides agree with TRBD1. The CDR3 is made up of 18 amino acids. V shed 4 bases and J 6 bases; nucleotides not matched to a gene: 16. Germline lookup yields CDR1 LNHNV and CDR2 YYDKDF (reference sequence).

The V and J genes are TRBV15 and TRBJ1-2; unclear D gene. CDR1 and CDR2 (germline): LNHNV, YYDKDF (reference sequence). Trimming left V 3 bases short and J 4 bases short, with 15 bases between. The CDR3 contains 15 residues. In nucleotides, the CDR3 is TGTGCCACCAGCAGGGGAGGGCGATCCCTCTATGGCTACACCTTC. Residues: CATSRGGRSLYGYTF. The entire variable domain, with the rest obtained from reference TRBV15 and TRBJ1-2, is as follows: DAMVIQNPRYQVTQFGKPVTLSCSQTLNHNVMYWYQQKSSQAPKLLFHYYDKDFNNEADTPDNFQSRRPNTSFCFLDIRSPGLGDTAMYLCATSRGGRSLYGYTFGSGTRLTVV.

The chain combines TRBV19 with TRBJ2-3; no clear D. Deletions cut 5 bases from V and 5 bases from J, with 11 bases between. Germline V gives CDR1 LNHDA, CDR2 SQIVND (reference sequence). This CDR3 spans 13 amino acids. This chain's CDR3 is CASSAESGDTQYF. CDR3 DNA: TGTGCCAGTAGTGCCGAGAGTGGAGATACGCAGTATTTT.

The chain couples TRBV5-1 to TRBJ2-3, with TRBD2 matching 11 bases. The CDR3 extends over 16 amino acids. J gave up 2 bases and V 0 bases, and 2 bases lay outside the gene matches. Germline assignment: CDR1 SGHRS and CDR2 YFSETQ. The CDR3 DNA is TGCGCCAGCAGCTTGGGACTAGCGGGGCACACAGATACGCAGTATTTT. Translated, it gives CASSLGLAGHTDTQYF. The full variable domain, with the rest looked up from reference TRBV5-1 and TRBJ2-3, is KAGVTQTPRYLIKTRGQQVTLSCSPISGHRSVSWYQQTPGQGLQFLFEYFSETQRNKGNFPGRFSGRQFSNSRSEMNVSTLELGDSALYLCASSLGLAGHTDTQYFGPGTRLTVL.

The chain joins TRBV28 to TRBJ1-5; TRBD1 might be the D (6 bases). This CDR3 is built from 15 residues. CDR1 and CDR2 (germline): MDHEN, SYDVKM. The V end was cut by 7 bases, the J end by 2 bases, with 15 bases between. CDR3 protein: CASTMGGAGNQPQHF. Here the CDR3 DNA reads TGTGCCAGCACCATGGGGGGGGCTGGCAATCAGCCCCAGCATTTT.

The chain is built from TRBV27 and TRBJ2-4; TRBD1 agrees at 8 bases. There are 14 residues in the CDR3. V lost 4 bases and J lost 8; bases outside the gene matches: 7. Per germline, CDR1 MNHEY and CDR2 SMNVEV (reference sequence). CDR3 in DNA: TGTGCCAGCAGTTCAGGACAGGGTGTGGACATTCAGTACTTC. Its protein product is CASSSGQGVDIQYF.

This chain joins TRBV27 and TRBJ1-2; 11 bases map to TRBD1. There are 15 residues in the CDR3. The V gene's germline CDR1 is MNHEY and CDR2 SMNVEV (reference sequence). Trimming removed 4 bases from V and 6 bases from J; junction bases left unmatched: 7. The CDR3 sequence is CASSSPGQGDDGYTF. In nucleotides, the CDR3 is TGTGCCAGCAGTTCCCCGGGACAGGGGGACGATGGCTACACCTTC.

This chain links TRBV18 with TRBJ2-7, with 9 positions matching TRBD2. The CDR3 loop spans 16 amino acids. V trimming: 2 bases; J trimming: 1 base; junction bases outside the gene matches: 6. CDR1 is KGHSH, CDR2 LQKENI, per germline. CDR3: CASSPLGSGGSYEQYF. CDR3 DNA: TGTGCCAGCTCACCATTGGGTAGCGGGGGATCCTACGAGCAGTACTTC.

The chain uses TRBV7-2 and TRBJ2-7; 7 bases map to TRBD1. The CDR3 sequence is 14 residues long. CDR1 SGHTA and CDR2 FQGNSA come from the germline V gene. V lost 4 bases to trimming and J lost 6 bases; unmatched junction nucleotides: 9. CDR3 region: CASSSRQGLSEQYF. CDR3 coding DNA: TGTGCCAGCAGCTCACGACAGGGTCTTTCCGAGCAGTACTTC.

The chain recombines TRBV10-1 with TRBJ2-7; TRBD2 is a possible D gene (7 bases). Trimming removed 6 bases at V and 3 bases at J, with 12 bases between. The germline V gene has CDR1 WNHNN and CDR2 SYGVQD (reference sequence). This CDR3 has 13 amino acids. The CDR3 sequence is CASSRGGGYEQYF. In nucleotides, the CDR3 is TGCGCCAGCAGCCGGGGAGGGGGCTACGAGCAGTACTTC.

The chain links TRBV28 to TRBJ1-1; the D gene is possibly TRBD1 (6 bases). The CDR3 runs to 15 residues. In germline, CDR1 is MDHEN, CDR2 SYDVKM. V shed 6 bases and J shed 1 base, with 15 bases lying between them. CDR3 sequence (DNA): TGTGCCAGCAGCTACGACAGGTTAGGGAACACTGAAGCTTTCTTT. This encodes CASSYDRLGNTEAFF. Variable domain in full (rest from reference TRBV28 and TRBJ1-1): DVKVTQSSRYLVKRTGEKVFLECVQDMDHENMFWYRQDPGLGLRLIYFSYDVKMKEKGDIPEGYSVSREKKERFSLILESASTNQTSMYLCASSYDRLGNTEAFFGQGTRLTVV.